One sample yielded the 19 T cell receptor beta chains listed below, sequenced in a study of radiotherapy plus CTLA-4 blockade in lung cancer. The protocol was immunoSEQ multiplex PCR, while the TCRdb copy is restricted to in-frame clones and leaves out a portion. Here the sample spans about 86,000 clones, less than 90% being singletons. This specimen was peripheral blood, taken from a patient treated with radiotherapy plus ipilimumab. The source is a human donor with non-small cell lung cancer who had stable disease on radiotherapy plus ipilimumab.

This clone has a handful of counts. CDR3 amino acids: CASSKEGQPQHF. The CDR3 DNA reads as TGTGCCAGCAGCAAAGAGGGCCAGCCCCAGCATTTT. This chain connects TRBV21-1 to TRBJ1-5. TRBV21-1 is described as a pseudogene. The CDR3 has 12 amino acids.

The V and J genes are TRBV15 and TRBJ2-3; the D is unclear. CDR1 and CDR2 (germline): LNHNV, YYDKDF (reference sequence). This CDR3 contains 13 residues. V shed 5 bases and J shed 0 bases, with 6 bases lying between them. The CDR3 region is CATSGRSTDTQYF. CDR3 nucleotides: TGTGCCACCAGCGGCCGAAGCACAGATACGCAGTATTTT.

V is TRBV7-3 and J is TRBJ2-2, with no clear D. Trimming removed 4 bases at V and 7 bases at J, with 13 bases between. The CDR3 totals 14 residues. Germline CDR1 is SGHTA and CDR2 is FQGTGA. The CDR3 loop reads CASSSRPKGGELFF. The DNA for the CDR3 is TGTGCCAGCAGCTCGCGGCCCAAAGGCGGGGAGCTGTTTTTT.

The genes are TRBV7-3 and TRBJ2-5; no firm D call. V was clipped by 1 base and J by 2 bases, with 14 bases between them. The germline V gene encodes CDR1 SGHTA and CDR2 FQGTGA. The CDR3 totals 16 residues. The CDR3 DNA follows: TGTGCCAGCAGCTTAAACGGCCATTCACTGCAAGAGACCCAGTACTTC. Amino acids: CASSLNGHSLQETQYF.

This chain uses TRBV30 with TRBJ1-6, with 8 bases lining up with TRBD1. Trimming took 4 bases from V and 7 from J; bases not matched to a gene: 3. Germline-derived CDR1 and CDR2 are GTSNPN and SVGIG (reference sequence). The CDR3 runs 13 residues. As DNA, the CDR3 is TGTGCCTGGATCAGGGACAGGAATTCACCCCTCCACTTT. Protein sequence: CAWIRDRNSPLHF.

The chain employs TRBV6-1 and TRBJ2-3, with D perhaps assigned TRBD1 or TRBD2 (5 bases each). Between the trimmed V and J ends, which lost 6 bases and 1 base, there was a span of 8 bases. Looked up from germline, CDR1 is MNHNS and CDR2 is SASEGT. The CDR3 runs 13 residues. This CDR3 is CASRWDGTDTQYF. The CDR3 nucleotides read TGTGCCAGCAGGTGGGACGGCACAGATACGCAGTATTTT.

J is TRBJ2-5 and V is TRBV5-1, with TRBD2 matching 9 bases. J was trimmed by 5 bases and V by 2 bases; bases with no gene match: 7. Germline assignment: CDR1 SGHRS and CDR2 YFSETQ. This CDR3 region has 15 residues. The CDR3 DNA follows: TGCGCCAGCAGCTTTGATGCGGGGGGGCAGGAGACCCAGTACTTC. Its translation is CASSFDAGGQETQYF.

CDR3 in amino acids: CASSQGQGINEQYF. CDR3 sequence (DNA): TGCGCCAGCAGCCAGGGACAGGGGATCAACGAGCAGTACTTC. The chain couples TRBV10-1 to TRBJ2-7; 10 nucleotides match TRBD1. Germline CDR1 is WNHNN and CDR2 is SYGVQD (reference sequence). CDR3 length equals 14 residues. V was clipped by 6 bases and J by 5 bases; unmatched bases: 7.

This rearrangement joins TRBV6-4 to TRBJ1-3; D not resolved. Trimming shortened V by 8 bases and J by 0 bases, and 14 bases separated the two germline ends. Germline CDR1 reads MRHNA; CDR2 reads SNTAGT. CDR3 length: 15 amino acids. CDR3 residues: CASDLVQSSGNTIYF. CDR3 sequence (DNA): TGTGCCAGCGATTTAGTCCAGAGCTCTGGAAACACCATATATTTT.

The rearrangement links TRBV21-1 to TRBJ1-1; the DNA was not compared with TRBD1, the D call given in the table. TRBV21-1 is shown as a pseudogene. The CDR3 loop spans 17 amino acids. The CDR3 DNA sequence: TGTGCCAGCAGCAAATATAGGACAGGGGCGACGAACACTGAAGCTTTCTTT. Its protein product is CASSKYRTGATNTEAFF.

CDR3 nucleotide sequence: TGTGCCACCAGCAGAGATGGGGCAGGGCCGAGGCAGCCCCAGCATTTT. It specifies CATSRDGAGPRQPQHF. The genes are TRBV15 and TRBJ1-5; a weak D match, TRBD1 (5 bases). The V gene lost 0 bases and the J gene lost 7 bases, with 16 bases spanning the gap. The germline V gene encodes CDR1 LNHNV and CDR2 YYDKDF (reference sequence). The CDR3 has 16 amino acids. Supplemented by reference TRBV15 and TRBJ1-5, the full variable domain reads DAMVIQNPRYQVTQFGKPVTLSCSQTLNHNVMYWYQQKSSQAPKLLFHYYDKDFNNEADTPDNFQSRRPNTSFCFLDIRSPGLGDTAMYLCATSRDGAGPRQPQHFGDGTRLSIL.

The gene calls are TRBV6-1 and TRBJ2-2; D unresolved. V was trimmed by 7 bases and J by 1 base, leaving 10 bases between them. CDR1 is MNHNS, CDR2 SASEGT, per germline. The CDR3 consists of 14 residues. CDR3 nucleotide sequence: TGTGCCAGCACAGGTAGCTGGAACACCGGGGAGCTGTTTTTT. It specifies CASTGSWNTGELFF.

This chain links TRBV27 with TRBJ1-2; no firm D call. The CDR3 is made up of 13 amino acids. Germline values: CDR1 MNHEY, CDR2 SMNVEV (reference sequence). Trimming stripped 0 bases from V and 8 bases from J, with 10 bases between. CDR3 DNA sequence: TGTGCCAGCAGTTTATCCAGGACCTACGGCTACACCTTC. It yields the protein CASSLSRTYGYTF.

The V call is TRBV28, the J call TRBJ1-6; no reliable D call. Looked up from germline, CDR1 is MDHEN and CDR2 is SYDVKM. Trimming cost V 6 bases and J 0 bases, with 9 bases left between them. The CDR3 has 15 residues. CDR3 nucleotide sequence: TGTGCCAGCAGGCGACAAAGCTCCTATAATTCACCCCTCCACTTT. It yields the protein CASRRQSSYNSPLHF. Based on the CDR3 plus reference TRBV28 and TRBJ1-6, the full variable domain is DVKVTQSSRYLVKRTGEKVFLECVQDMDHENMFWYRQDPGLGLRLIYFSYDVKMKEKGDIPEGYSVSREKKERFSLILESASTNQTSMYLCASRRQSSYNSPLHFGNGTRLTVT.

V and J are TRBV27 and TRBJ2-2, with D possibly being TRBD2 (7 bases). CDR1 is MNHEY, CDR2 SMNVEV, per germline (reference sequence). Trimming removed 4 bases at V and 0 bases at J, with 21 bases between. The CDR3 runs to 19 residues. The CDR3 bases are TGTGCCAGCAGTTCCATTTATGAGGGGAGGGGGGCGAACACCGGGGAGCTGTTTTTT. It is translated as CASSSIYEGRGANTGELFF.

This clone was picked up a small number of times. The CDR3 DNA follows: TGTGCCTGGAGTGGAGGGGGCAATCAGCCCCAGCATTTT. Its protein product is CAWSGGGNQPQHF. The rearrangement joins TRBV30 to TRBJ1-5, with D perhaps matching TRBD1 (5 bases). V was clipped by 1 base and J by 2 bases, with 6 bases between them. The germline V gene has CDR1 GTSNPN and CDR2 SVGIG (reference sequence). The length of the CDR3 is 13 residues.

V gene TRBV2 combines with J gene TRBJ2-7, with D tentatively TRBD1 (5 bases). V was clipped by 1 base and J by 3 bases, with 13 bases between them. The germline CDR1 and CDR2 sequences are SNHLY and FYNNEI. The CDR3 is 15 residues long. The CDR3 reads CASSEGGRVIYEQYF. The CDR3 DNA sequence: TGTGCCAGCAGTGAAGGTGGCAGGGTGATCTACGAGCAGTACTTC.

V is TRBV11-2 and J is TRBJ2-2; 10 nucleotides line up with TRBD2. V gave up 4 bases and J gave up 6 bases; unmatched junction bases: 5. From germline, CDR1 is SGHAT and CDR2 FQNNGV. This CDR3 is 15 amino acids long. CDR3 in DNA: TGTGCCAGCAGCTCAGCGGGAGGGCCCTCCGGGGAGCTGTTTTTT. Protein product: CASSSAGGPSGELFF.

The table lists this clone with a count of one. The chain carries TRBV7-9 and TRBJ2-3, with D possibly TRBD1 on 5 matching bases. Germline V gene sequence: CDR1 SEHNR, CDR2 FQNEAQ (reference sequence). The CDR3 spans 15 residues. Trimming removed 2 bases at V and 0 bases at J, with 9 bases between. CDR3 sequence (DNA): TGTGCCAGCAGCTTAACAGGACCCAGCACAGATACGCAGTATTTT. Encoded protein: CASSLTGPSTDTQYF.